In its sample, the clone carrying this T cell receptor (beta chain) was seen many times. What it recognizes is unknown. The CDR3 covers 11 residues. The germline V gene has CDR1 DFQATT and CDR2 SNEGSKA (reference sequence). Losses at the gene ends were 4 bases for V and 9 bases for J; bases not matched to a gene: 3. The sample is drawn from a study of post-analysis software for immune sequencing data. Whole-study results and caveats: Elevated frequency relative to controls characterized several TRBV segments in patients, TRBV5-6, TRBV5-1 and TRBV20-1 among them. People with multiple sclerosis had a significantly lower normalized Chao1 diversity than controls did. Samples prepared in the same batch strongly co-clustered by F measure.

Sequencing libraries made from TCR beta cDNA carried unique molecular identifiers. The yield from about 1 to 10 million T cells was 500,000 or so cDNA molecules in total. TCRdb ran MiXCR on the PCR reads and lists one entry per CDR3 protein. Here the sample spans over 700,000 distinct CDR3 sequences, roughly 30% being singletons. The TCR was taken from a girl between 10 and 17 years old with multiple sclerosis. The sequencing sample was made of blood. The chain uses TRBV20-1 and TRBJ2-1; 7 bases fit TRBD2. CDR3 sequence: CSATREVEQFF. The CDR3 DNA sequence: TGCAGTGCTACCCGGGAGGTTGAGCAGTTCTTC.